This T cell receptor beta chain was profiled in a study of blood T cells in healthy people across ages. It was with a sample-barcoded 5' primer and a J-beta primer mix that a second PCR of roughly 7 to 12 cycles was run. TCRdb used MiXCR to reprocess the 5' RACE reads, holding one entry per CDR3 protein. The data contain hundreds of thousands of distinct CDR3 sequences, about 34% of them singletons. Trimming cost V 6 bases and J 7 bases, with 13 bases left between them. The germline V gene encodes CDR1 SQVTM and CDR2 ANQGSEA. CDR3 size: 13 residues. Every sample had a minimum of 7 million PBMCs isolated.

The sequence was obtained from a man aged 18 to 29 in good health. This chain joins TRBV29-1 and TRBJ1-6, with unresolved D. Sequencing was done on a sample of blood. CDR3 region: CSVGVAGNSPLHF. The CDR3 DNA reads TGCAGCGTCGGGGTCGCGGGAAATTCACCCCTCCACTTT.